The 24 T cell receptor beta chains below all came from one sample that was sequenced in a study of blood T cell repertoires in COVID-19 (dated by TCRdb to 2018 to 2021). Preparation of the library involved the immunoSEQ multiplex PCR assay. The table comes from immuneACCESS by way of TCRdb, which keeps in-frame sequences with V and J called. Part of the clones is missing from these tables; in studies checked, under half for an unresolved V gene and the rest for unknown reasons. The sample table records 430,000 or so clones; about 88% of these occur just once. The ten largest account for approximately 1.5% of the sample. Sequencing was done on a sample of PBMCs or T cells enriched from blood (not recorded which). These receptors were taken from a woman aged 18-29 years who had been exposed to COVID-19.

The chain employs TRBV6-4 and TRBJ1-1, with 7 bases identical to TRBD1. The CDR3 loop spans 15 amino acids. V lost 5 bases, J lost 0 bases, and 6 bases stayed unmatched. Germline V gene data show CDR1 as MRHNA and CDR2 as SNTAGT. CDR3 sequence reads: CASSPQGQMNTEAFF. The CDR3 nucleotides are TGTGCCAGCAGTCCCCAGGGACAGATGAACACTGAAGCTTTCTTT.

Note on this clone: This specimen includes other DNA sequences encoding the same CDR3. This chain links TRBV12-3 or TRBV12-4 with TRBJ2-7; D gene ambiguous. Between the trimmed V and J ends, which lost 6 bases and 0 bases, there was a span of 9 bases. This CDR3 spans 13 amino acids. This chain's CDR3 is CASSPPSSYEQYF. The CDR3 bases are TGTGCCAGCAGCCCTCCGTCCTCCTACGAGCAGTACTTC.

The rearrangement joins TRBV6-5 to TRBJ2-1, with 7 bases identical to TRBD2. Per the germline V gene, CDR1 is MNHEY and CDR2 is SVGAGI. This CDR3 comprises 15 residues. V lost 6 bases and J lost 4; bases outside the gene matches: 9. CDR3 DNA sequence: TGTGCCAGCAGGGCACTAGCGACCGCTTACAATGAGCAGTTCTTC. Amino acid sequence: CASRALATAYNEQFF.

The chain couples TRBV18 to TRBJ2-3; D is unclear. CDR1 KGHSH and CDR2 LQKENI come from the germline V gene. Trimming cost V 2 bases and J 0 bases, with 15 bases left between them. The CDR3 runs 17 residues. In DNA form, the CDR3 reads TGTGCCAGCTCACCATCCAAGTCACTTCTTAGCACAGATACGCAGTATTTT. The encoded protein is CASSPSKSLLSTDTQYF.

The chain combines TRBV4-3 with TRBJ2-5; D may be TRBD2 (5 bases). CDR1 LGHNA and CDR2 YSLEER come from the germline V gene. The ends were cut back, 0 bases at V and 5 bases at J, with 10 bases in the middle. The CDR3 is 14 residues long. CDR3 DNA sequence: TGCGCCAGCAGCCAAGATCGCAGGAGGGAGACCCAGTACTTC. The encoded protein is CASSQDRRRETQYF.

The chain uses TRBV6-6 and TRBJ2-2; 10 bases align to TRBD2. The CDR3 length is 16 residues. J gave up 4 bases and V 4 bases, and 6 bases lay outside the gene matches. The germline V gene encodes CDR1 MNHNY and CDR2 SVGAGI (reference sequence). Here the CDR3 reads CASSFLAGAITGELFF. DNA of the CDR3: TGTGCCAGCAGTTTCCTAGCGGGGGCGATCACCGGGGAGCTGTTTTTT.

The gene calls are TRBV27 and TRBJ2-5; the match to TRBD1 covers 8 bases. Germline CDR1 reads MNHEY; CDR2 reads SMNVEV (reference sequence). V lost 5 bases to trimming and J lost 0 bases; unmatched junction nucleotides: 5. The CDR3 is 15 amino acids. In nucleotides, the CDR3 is TGTGCCAGCAGTCCTTGGACAGGGAACCAAGAGACCCAGTACTTC. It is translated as CASSPWTGNQETQYF.

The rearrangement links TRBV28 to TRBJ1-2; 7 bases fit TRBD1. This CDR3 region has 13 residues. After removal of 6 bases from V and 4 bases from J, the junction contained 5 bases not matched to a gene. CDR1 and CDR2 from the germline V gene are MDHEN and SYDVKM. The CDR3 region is CASRPGQTYGYTF. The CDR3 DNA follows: TGTGCCAGCAGGCCGGGACAGACCTATGGCTACACCTTC.

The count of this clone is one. CDR3 in amino acids: CASTTSQGAEAFF. For the CDR3, the DNA is TGTGCCAGCACTACCTCCCAGGGTGCTGAAGCTTTCTTT. This chain uses TRBV6-5 with TRBJ1-1, with D possibly TRBD1 on 5 matching bases. The CDR3 totals 13 residues. Germline V gene data show CDR1 as MNHEY and CDR2 as SVGAGI. V dropped 7 bases and J dropped 6 bases, with 15 bases sitting between them.

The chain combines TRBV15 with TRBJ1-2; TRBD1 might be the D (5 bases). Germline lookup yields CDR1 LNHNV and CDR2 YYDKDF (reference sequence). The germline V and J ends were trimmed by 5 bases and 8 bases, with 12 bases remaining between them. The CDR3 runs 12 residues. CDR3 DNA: TGTGCCACCAGCCAAGGGGCGGGGGGCTACACCTTC. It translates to CATSQGAGGYTF.

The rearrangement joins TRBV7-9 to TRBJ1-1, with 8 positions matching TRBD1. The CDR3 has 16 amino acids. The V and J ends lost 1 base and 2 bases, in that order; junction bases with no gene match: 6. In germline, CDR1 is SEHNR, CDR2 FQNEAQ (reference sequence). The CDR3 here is CASSLDGAGGNTEAFF. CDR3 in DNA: TGTGCCAGCAGCTTAGATGGGGCAGGGGGCAACACTGAAGCTTTCTTT. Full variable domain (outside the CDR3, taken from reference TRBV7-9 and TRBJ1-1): DTGVSQNPRHKITKRGQNVTFRCDPISEHNRLYWYRQTLGQGPEFLTYFQNEAQLEKSRLLSDRFSAERPKGSFSTLEIQRTEQGDSAMYLCASSLDGAGGNTEAFFGQGTRLTVV.

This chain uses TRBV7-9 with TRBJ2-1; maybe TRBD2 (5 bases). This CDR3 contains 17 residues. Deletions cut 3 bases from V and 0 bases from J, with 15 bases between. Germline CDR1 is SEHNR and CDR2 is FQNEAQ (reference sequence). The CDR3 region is CASSLGSGLSSYNEQFF. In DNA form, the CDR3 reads TGTGCCAGCAGCTTGGGGAGCGGCTTAAGCTCCTACAATGAGCAGTTCTTC. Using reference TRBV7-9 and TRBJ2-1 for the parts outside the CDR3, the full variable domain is DTGVSQNPRHKITKRGQNVTFRCDPISEHNRLYWYRQTLGQGPEFLTYFQNEAQLEKSRLLSDRFSAERPKGSFSTLEIQRTEQGDSAMYLCASSLGSGLSSYNEQFFGPGTRLTVL.

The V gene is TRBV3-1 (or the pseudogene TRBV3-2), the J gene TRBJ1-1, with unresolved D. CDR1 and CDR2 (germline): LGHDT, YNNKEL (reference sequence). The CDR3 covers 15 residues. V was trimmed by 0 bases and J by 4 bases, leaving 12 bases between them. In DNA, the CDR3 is TGTGCCAGCAGCCAAGATGAGACCGGGAGCACTGAAGCTTTCTTT. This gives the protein CASSQDETGSTEAFF.

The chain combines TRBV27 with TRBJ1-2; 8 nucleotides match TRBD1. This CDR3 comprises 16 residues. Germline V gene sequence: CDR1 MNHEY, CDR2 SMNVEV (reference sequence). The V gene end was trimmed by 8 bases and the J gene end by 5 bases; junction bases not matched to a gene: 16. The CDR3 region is CASGVLGQDYQYGYTF. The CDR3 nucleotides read TGTGCCAGCGGAGTCCTGGGACAGGATTATCAATATGGCTACACCTTC.

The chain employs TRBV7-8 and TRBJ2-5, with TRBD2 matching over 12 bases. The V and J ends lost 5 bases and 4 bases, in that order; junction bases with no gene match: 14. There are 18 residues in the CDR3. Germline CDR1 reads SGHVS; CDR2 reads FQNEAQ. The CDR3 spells CASSPTPVLAGGRETQYF. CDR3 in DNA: TGTGCCAGCAGCCCAACCCCAGTACTAGCGGGGGGAAGAGAGACCCAGTACTTC.

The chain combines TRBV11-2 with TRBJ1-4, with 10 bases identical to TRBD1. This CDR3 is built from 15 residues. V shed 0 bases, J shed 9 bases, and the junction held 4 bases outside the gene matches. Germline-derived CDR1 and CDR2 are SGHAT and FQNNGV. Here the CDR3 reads CASSLDGTGAKKLFF. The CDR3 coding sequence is TGTGCCAGCAGCTTAGACGGGACAGGGGCAAAAAAACTGTTTTTT.

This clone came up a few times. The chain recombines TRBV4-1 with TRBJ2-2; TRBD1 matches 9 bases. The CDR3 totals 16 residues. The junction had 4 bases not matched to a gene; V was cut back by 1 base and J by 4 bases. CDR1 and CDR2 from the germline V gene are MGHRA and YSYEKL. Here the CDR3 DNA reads TGCGCCAGCAGCCAAGTCGGGACAGGGCCCACCGGGGAGCTGTTTTTT. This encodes CASSQVGTGPTGELFF.

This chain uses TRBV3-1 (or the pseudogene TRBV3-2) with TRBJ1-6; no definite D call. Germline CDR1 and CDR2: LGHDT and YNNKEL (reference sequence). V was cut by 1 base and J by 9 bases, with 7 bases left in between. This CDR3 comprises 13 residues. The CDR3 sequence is CASSQAAGSPLHF. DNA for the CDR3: TGTGCCAGCAGCCAAGCGGCGGGTTCACCCCTCCACTTT.

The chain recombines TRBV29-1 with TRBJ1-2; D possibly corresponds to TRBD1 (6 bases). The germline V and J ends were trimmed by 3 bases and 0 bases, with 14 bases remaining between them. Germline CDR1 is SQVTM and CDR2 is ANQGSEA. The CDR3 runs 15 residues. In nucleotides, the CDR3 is TGCAGCGTTGATGGGAGGGGGGGAGCTAACTATGGCTACACCTTC. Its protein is CSVDGRGGANYGYTF.

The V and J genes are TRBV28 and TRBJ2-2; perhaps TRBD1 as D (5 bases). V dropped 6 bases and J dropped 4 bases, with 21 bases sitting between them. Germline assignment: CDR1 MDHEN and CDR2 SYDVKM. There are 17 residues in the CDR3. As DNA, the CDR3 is TGTGCCAGCAGCCCCATATGGGGCAGCTACATCACCGGGGAGCTGTTTTTT. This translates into CASSPIWGSYITGELFF.

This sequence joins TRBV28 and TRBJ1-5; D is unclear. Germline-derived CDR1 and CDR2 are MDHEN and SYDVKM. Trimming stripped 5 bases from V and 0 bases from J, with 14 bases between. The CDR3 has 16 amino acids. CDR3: CASSAVWPPSNQPQHF. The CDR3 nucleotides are TGTGCCAGCAGTGCCGTGTGGCCCCCTAGCAATCAGCCCCAGCATTTT. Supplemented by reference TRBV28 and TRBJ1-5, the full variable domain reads DVKVTQSSRYLVKRTGEKVFLECVQDMDHENMFWYRQDPGLGLRLIYFSYDVKMKEKGDIPEGYSVSREKKERFSLILESASTNQTSMYLCASSAVWPPSNQPQHFGDGTRLSIL.

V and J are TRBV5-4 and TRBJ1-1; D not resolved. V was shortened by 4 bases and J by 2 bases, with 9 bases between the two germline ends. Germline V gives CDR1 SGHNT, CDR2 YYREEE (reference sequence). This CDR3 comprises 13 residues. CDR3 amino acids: CASSVGGNTEAFF. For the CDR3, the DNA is TGTGCCAGCAGCGTTGGCGGCAACACTGAAGCTTTCTTT.

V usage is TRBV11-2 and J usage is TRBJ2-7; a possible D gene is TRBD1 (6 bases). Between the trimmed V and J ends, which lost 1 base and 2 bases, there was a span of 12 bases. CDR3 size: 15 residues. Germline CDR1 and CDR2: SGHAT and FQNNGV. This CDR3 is CASSLGTGLTYEQYF. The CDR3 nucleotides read TGTGCCAGCAGCTTAGGCACAGGGCTTACCTACGAGCAGTACTTC. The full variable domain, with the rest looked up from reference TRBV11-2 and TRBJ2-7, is EAGVAQSPRYKIIEKRQSVAFWCNPISGHATLYWYQQILGQGPKLLIQFQNNGVVDDSQLPKDRFSAERLKGVDSTLKIQPAKLEDSAVYLCASSLGTGLTYEQYFGPGTRLTVT.

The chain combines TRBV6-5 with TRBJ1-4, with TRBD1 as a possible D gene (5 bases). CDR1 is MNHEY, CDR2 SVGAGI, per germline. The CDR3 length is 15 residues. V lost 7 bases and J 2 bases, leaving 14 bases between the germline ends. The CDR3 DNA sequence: TGTGCCAGCACCCAGGGAACGAGGACTAATGAAAAACTGTTTTTT. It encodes CASTQGTRTNEKLFF.